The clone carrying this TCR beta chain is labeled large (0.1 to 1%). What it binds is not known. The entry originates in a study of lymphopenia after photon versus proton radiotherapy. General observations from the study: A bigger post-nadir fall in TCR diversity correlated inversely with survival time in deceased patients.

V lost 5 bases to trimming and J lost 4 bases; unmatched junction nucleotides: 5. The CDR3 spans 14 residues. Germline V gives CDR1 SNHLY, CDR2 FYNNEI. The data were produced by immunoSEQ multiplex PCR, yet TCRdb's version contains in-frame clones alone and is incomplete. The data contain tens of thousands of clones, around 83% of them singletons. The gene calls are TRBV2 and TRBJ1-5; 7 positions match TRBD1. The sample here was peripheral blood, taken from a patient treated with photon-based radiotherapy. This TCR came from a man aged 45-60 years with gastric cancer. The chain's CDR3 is CASSQQGSNQPQHF. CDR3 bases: TGTGCCAGCAGTCAACAGGGGTCTAATCAGCCCCAGCATTTT.